Here is one T cell receptor beta chain with its context. This CDR3 comprises 20 residues. The germline V gene encodes CDR1 SGHRS and CDR2 YFSETQ. The sample comes from a study of T cells expressing NK-cell markers. TCRdb reprocessed the 5' RACE reads; each CDR3 protein has one entry and no DNA is given. The specimen's table records about 370,000 distinct CDR3 sequences. Material for sequencing was blood T cells: a sorted CD56 or NKG2C T cell subset, CD4+ or CD8+ T cells, or bulk PBMC T cells (not recorded which). This chain connects TRBV5-1 to TRBJ2-6; the TCRdb D gene call, TRBD1, has no DNA to confirm it. The origin of this receptor is a woman aged 45 to 65 in good health. This chain's CDR3 is CASSLGGTGTPSTGANVLTF.